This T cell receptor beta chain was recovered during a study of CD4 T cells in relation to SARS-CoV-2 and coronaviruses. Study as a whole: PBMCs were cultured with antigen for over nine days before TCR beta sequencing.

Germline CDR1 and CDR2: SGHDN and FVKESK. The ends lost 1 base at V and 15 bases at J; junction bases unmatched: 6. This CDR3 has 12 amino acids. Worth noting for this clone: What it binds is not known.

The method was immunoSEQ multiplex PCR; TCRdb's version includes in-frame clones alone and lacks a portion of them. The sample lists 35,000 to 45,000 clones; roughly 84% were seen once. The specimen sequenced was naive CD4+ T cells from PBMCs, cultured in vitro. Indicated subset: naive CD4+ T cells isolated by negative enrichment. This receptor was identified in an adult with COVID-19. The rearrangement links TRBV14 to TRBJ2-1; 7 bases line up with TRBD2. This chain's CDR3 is CASSQAPGGLFF. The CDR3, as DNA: TGTGCCAGCAGCCAAGCCCCGGGAGGTTTGTTCTTC.